The T cell receptor beta chain described here comes from a study of T-cell memory formation after mild COVID-19. Study-wide results and caveats: The authors left the SARS-CoV-2 specificity of second-wave clones peaking on day 37 unconfirmed. In pre-infection memory, a portion of responding clones appeared, which suggested that cross-reactive memory joined.

This clonotype turned up a few times. Antigen specificity is unknown. Via MiXCR, TCRdb re-called the 5' RACE reads, giving one row per CDR3 protein. The repertoire holds 350,000 to 450,000 distinct CDR3 sequences, with roughly a quarter as singletons. The trim removed 6 bases at V and 0 bases at J, leaving 7 bases unmatched. The CDR3 covers 16 residues. This clonotype was sampled from an adult woman who had mild COVID-19 (a few samples of this study predate the infection). Cell type and time point are not known. The sample comprised PBMCs or a T cell subset sorted from them (not recorded which). This chain joins TRBV12-3 or TRBV12-4 and TRBJ2-2; the match to TRBD1 covers 7 bases. Here the CDR3 DNA reads TGTGCCAGCAGCCCCAGGGGGACAGCGAACACCGGGGAGCTGTTTTTT. It specifies CASSPRGTANTGELFF.